Shown below are 21 T cell receptor beta chains from a single sample sequenced in a study of post-analysis software for immune sequencing data. Study results and limitations: Comparison of patients with controls showed 4 to 6 TRBV segments more frequent in patients, TRBV5-6, TRBV5-1 and TRBV20-1 among them.

Tagging with unique molecular identifiers was a feature of the TCR beta cDNA libraries. TCRdb re-analysed the PCR reads in MiXCR, keeping a single row per CDR3 protein. The table includes some 370,000 distinct CDR3 sequences, approximately 33% detected once. Their antigen targets remain unknown. The source material was blood. The receptors come from a girl between 10 and 17 years old with multiple sclerosis.

The chain uses TRBV7-9 and TRBJ2-1, with 8 bases lining up with TRBD2. CDR3 length: 16 amino acids. Germline V gene data show CDR1 as SEHNR and CDR2 as FQNEAQ (reference sequence). V was pared by 5 bases and J by 8 bases, with 14 bases of the junction left unmatched. CDR3 sequence (DNA): TGTGCCAGCAGCCCCCGGTTGATAGCGGGGATGGATGAGCAGTTCTTC. This codes for CASSPRLIAGMDEQFF.

The chain combines TRBV12-3 or TRBV12-4 with TRBJ2-3, with 8 bases that match TRBD1. The trim removed 5 bases at V and 4 bases at J, leaving 17 bases unmatched. The CDR3 consists of 18 residues. CDR3 nucleotide sequence: TGTGCCAGCAGTAAGCACCCGACAGGGGTCGTGGTCCCAGATACGCAGTATTTT. This gives the protein CASSKHPTGVVVPDTQYF.

This clonotype was seen only a few times. The chain is built from TRBV9 and TRBJ2-7; D possibly matches TRBD1 or TRBD2 (5 bases each). The ends were cut back, 6 bases at V and 7 bases at J, with 20 bases in the middle. CDR1 and CDR2 (germline): SGDLS, YYNGEE. This CDR3 spans 14 amino acids. This CDR3 reads CASTNHGALGEQYF. The DNA of the CDR3 is TGTGCCAGCACCAACCACGGGGCCCTGGGGGAGCAGTACTTC.

The chain joins TRBV29-1 to TRBJ2-7, with TRBD1 matching 7 bases. CDR1 and CDR2 (germline): SQVTM, ANQGSEA. The CDR3 extends over 12 amino acids. V lost 4 bases and J lost 2; bases outside the gene matches: 2. The CDR3 DNA reads TGCAGCGTTGGGGACAGCACCTACGAGCAGTACTTC. Translated: CSVGDSTYEQYF.

V is TRBV30 and J is TRBJ2-7; D gene unclear. CDR1 is GTSNPN, CDR2 SVGIG, per germline (reference sequence). The length of the CDR3 is 11 residues. V was trimmed by 0 bases and J by 2 bases, leaving 2 bases between them. CDR3 nucleotides: TGTGCCTGGAGTGTAGCCTACGAGCAGTACTTC. Translation gives CAWSVAYEQYF.

This clonotype was recorded a few times. This chain links TRBV12-3 or TRBV12-4 with TRBJ2-7; D might be TRBD2 (7 bases). The CDR3 runs to 14 residues. V was shortened by 2 bases and J by 2 bases, with 10 bases between the two germline ends. The CDR3 nucleotides read TGTGCCAGCAGTTTAAAGGGGGGGCCCTACGAGCAGTACTTC. Translating gives CASSLKGGPYEQYF.

The chain joins TRBV25-1 to TRBJ2-1, with a tentative D call TRBD2 (5 bases). Trimming removed 0 bases from V and 4 bases from J, with 16 bases in between. Per germline, CDR1 MGHDK and CDR2 SYGVNS. This CDR3 comprises 17 residues. The CDR3 sequence is CASSEYGRGPNYNEQFF. In DNA, the CDR3 is TGTGCCAGCAGTGAATACGGAAGAGGGCCCAATTACAATGAGCAGTTCTTC. The variable domain in full, completed from reference TRBV25-1 and TRBJ2-1, reads EADIYQTPRYLVIGTGKKITLECSQTMGHDKMYWYQQDPGMELHLIHYSYGVNSTEKGDLSSESTVSRIRTEHFPLTLESARPSHTSQYLCASSEYGRGPNYNEQFFGPGTRLTVL.

The genes are TRBV5-1 and TRBJ2-7; D may be TRBD1 (5 bases). The V gene lost 3 bases and the J gene lost 5 bases, with 9 bases spanning the gap. The CDR3 is 12 amino acids. The germline V gene encodes CDR1 SGHRS and CDR2 YFSETQ. This CDR3 is CASSSQGDEQYF. The CDR3 DNA sequence: TGCGCCAGCAGCTCTCAAGGGGACGAGCAGTACTTC.

This clonotype was detected a few times. The chain couples TRBV20-1 to TRBJ1-6; 7 bases agree with TRBD1. Germline V gives CDR1 DFQATT, CDR2 SNEGSKA (reference sequence). This CDR3 is 14 amino acids long. V shed 5 bases, J shed 3 bases, and the junction held 4 bases outside the gene matches. The CDR3 sequence: CSAFRQGYNSPLHF. The CDR3 region has the DNA TGCAGTGCTTTCCGACAGGGCTATAATTCACCCCTCCACTTT.

The chain is built from TRBV7-9 and TRBJ2-7; either TRBD1 or TRBD2 may fit D (6 bases each). The V gene lost 8 bases and the J gene lost 2 bases, with 16 bases spanning the gap. CDR1 SEHNR and CDR2 FQNEAQ come from the germline V gene (reference sequence). The CDR3 runs 14 residues. This CDR3 is CASGPDRLAYEQYF. As DNA, the CDR3 is TGTGCCAGCGGCCCGGACAGACTAGCCTACGAGCAGTACTTC.

The V and J genes are TRBV20-1 and TRBJ2-5; 10 bases fit TRBD1. Trimming cost V 0 bases and J 4 bases; bases outside gene matches: 8. This CDR3 contains 16 residues. Germline CDR1 reads DFQATT; CDR2 reads SNEGSKA (reference sequence). CDR3 residues: CSARDSGQGGGETQYF. DNA for the CDR3: TGCAGTGCTAGAGATAGCGGACAGGGGGGCGGAGAGACCCAGTACTTC.

This clonotype was counted once. The CDR3 DNA is TGTGCCACCAGCACAACGGACAGGATCACTGAAGCTTTCTTT. This gives the protein CATSTTDRITEAFF. The chain joins TRBV15 to TRBJ1-1; 7 nucleotides line up with TRBD1. Unmatched junction bases numbered 6, after V lost 4 bases and J lost 4 bases. Germline assignment: CDR1 LNHNV and CDR2 YYDKDF (reference sequence). The CDR3 is made up of 14 amino acids.

CDR3 in DNA: TGCGCCAGCAGCCAAGATCGTGGGGTCGCAGAGACCCAGTACTTC. Protein product: CASSQDRGVAETQYF. The rearrangement joins TRBV4-3 to TRBJ2-5; D gene unclear. Germline CDR1 and CDR2: LGHNA and YSLEER. Between the trimmed V and J ends, which lost 0 bases and 4 bases, there was a span of 12 bases. This CDR3 has 15 residues.

The chain employs TRBV5-1 and TRBJ2-7, with D perhaps matching TRBD1 or TRBD2 (5 bases each). Trimming stripped 0 bases from V and 0 bases from J, with 10 bases between. The CDR3 has 15 residues. The germline V gene encodes CDR1 SGHRS and CDR2 YFSETQ. DNA of the CDR3: TGCGCCAGCAGCTTGGATACGGGGCGCTCCTACGAGCAGTACTTC. Its protein is CASSLDTGRSYEQYF.

This clonotype was counted between two and nine times. One junction end disagrees with the germline gene, perhaps due to a read error. The gene calls are TRBV4-2 and TRBJ2-5; 7 positions agree with TRBD2. The CDR3 is made up of 16 amino acids. From germline, CDR1 is LGHNA and CDR2 YNFKEQ. CDR3 sequence reads: CASSQDQSRRGETQYF. DNA for the CDR3: TGTGCCAGCAGCCAAGATCAGTCTCGCCGGGGGGAGACCCAATACTTC.

The chain links TRBV7-2 to TRBJ2-1; 11 bases fit TRBD1. Per germline, CDR1 SGHTA and CDR2 FQGNSA. The ends lost 5 bases at V and 5 bases at J; junction bases unmatched: 8. This CDR3 is 16 amino acids long. The CDR3 reads CASSQYRGQGDNEQFF. Here the CDR3 DNA reads TGTGCCAGCAGCCAATACCGGGGACAGGGGGACAATGAGCAGTTCTTC.

This clonotype showed up just a few times. The V and J genes are TRBV20-1 and TRBJ1-6, with D uncertain. In germline, CDR1 is DFQATT, CDR2 SNEGSKA (reference sequence). V lost 0 bases, J lost 2 bases, and 8 bases lay in between. The CDR3 runs 15 residues. The CDR3 DNA follows: TGCAGTGCTAGAGATCGTGAGGCCTATAATTCACCCCTCCACTTT. It is translated as CSARDREAYNSPLHF.

In regard to this clonotype: At one end the junction does not follow the germline gene, possibly because of a read error. The chain is built from TRBV5-4 and TRBJ1-1, with unresolved D. The germline V gene encodes CDR1 SGHNT and CDR2 YYREEE (reference sequence). This CDR3 has 15 residues. CDR3 DNA: TGTGCCAGCAGCTCACGCGGACTGTTGAACACTGAAACTTTCTTT. Protein sequence: CASSSRGLLNTETFF.

This clonotype was found a few times. The V call is TRBV4-1, the J call TRBJ2-5; the match to TRBD2 covers 15 bases. V shed 3 bases and J 12 bases; nucleotides not matched to a gene: 8. CDR1 is MGHRA and CDR2 is YSYEKL in the germline V gene. CDR3 length equals 15 residues. The CDR3 spells CASSQTGLAGGDEYF. In DNA, the CDR3 is TGCGCCAGCAGCCAGACGGGACTAGCGGGGGGAGACGAGTACTTC.

The rearrangement links TRBV5-1 to TRBJ2-1; a weak D match, TRBD1 (7 bases). V lost 3 bases and J 7 bases, leaving 14 bases between the germline ends. The CDR3 runs 14 residues. Germline-derived CDR1 and CDR2 are SGHRS and YFSETQ. The CDR3 DNA follows: TGCGCCAGCAGCTGGGGGGACAGTGGGAATGAGCAGTTCTTC. It translates to CASSWGDSGNEQFF.

The chain couples TRBV29-1 to TRBJ2-7; 7 bases fit TRBD1. The DNA end favors TRBJ2-5, so the J call may be wrong. The CDR3 has 13 residues. CDR1 SQVTM and CDR2 ANQGSEA come from the germline V gene. CDR3 sequence reads: CSVGAGQEETQYF. CDR3 DNA: TGCAGCGTTGGGGCTGGACAGGAGGAGACCCAGTACTTC.